This T cell receptor (beta chain) was captured by sequencing in a study of graft-versus-host responses after intestinal transplantation. Study information: Multivisceral, liver-intestinal, or isolated intestinal grafts went to recipients. The study gave all recipients anti-thymocyte globulin induction, then tacrolimus and steroids for 2 to 3 years.

Profiled with immunoSEQ multiplex PCR; TCRdb holds only in-frame clones, not every one. The top ten clones hold around 1.9% of a sample with 9,900 or so clones, 30% to 40% of them seen once. Germline V lookup: CDR1 MNHEY, CDR2 SMNVEV (reference sequence). This CDR3 is built from 14 residues. Trimming took off 2 bases at V and 4 bases at J, with 8 bases between the two ends. With 200,000 irradiated, violet-dye-labeled stimulator cells, 200,000 CFSE-labeled responder cells were plated. Findings and caveats of the study: GvH clones were found in recipient marrow; some appeared first in ileum or blood.

This clone was counted a few times. Source: alloreactive CD4+ T cells from a mixed lymphocyte reaction culture, taken before transplantation. The subset here: CFSE-low proliferating T cells sorted from approximately 6-day pre-transplant mixed lymphocyte reaction (GvH or HvG direction). The receptor was derived from a human patient who was an organ donor for intestinal transplantation. The V and J genes are TRBV27 and TRBJ2-2; maybe TRBD2 (7 bases). In nucleotides, the CDR3 is TGTGCCAGCAGTTTAAGGGGGGGCACCGGGGAGCTGTTTTTT. Translating it yields CASSLRGGTGELFF.